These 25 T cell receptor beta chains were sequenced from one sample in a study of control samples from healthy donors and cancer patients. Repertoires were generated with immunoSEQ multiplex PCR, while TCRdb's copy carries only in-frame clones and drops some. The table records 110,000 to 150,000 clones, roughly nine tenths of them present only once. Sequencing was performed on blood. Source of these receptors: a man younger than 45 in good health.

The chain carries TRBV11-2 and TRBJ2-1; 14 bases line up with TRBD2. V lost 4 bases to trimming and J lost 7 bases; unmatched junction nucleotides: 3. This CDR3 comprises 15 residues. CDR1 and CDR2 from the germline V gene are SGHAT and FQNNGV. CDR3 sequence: CASSYGTSGGNEQFF. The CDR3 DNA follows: TGTGCCAGCAGCTATGGGACTAGCGGGGGTAATGAGCAGTTCTTC.

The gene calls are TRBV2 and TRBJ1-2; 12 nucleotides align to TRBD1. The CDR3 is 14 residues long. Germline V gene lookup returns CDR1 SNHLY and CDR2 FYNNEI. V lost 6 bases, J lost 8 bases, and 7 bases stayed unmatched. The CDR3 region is CASRTGTGGAGYTF. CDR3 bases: TGTGCCAGCAGAACCGGGACAGGGGGCGCGGGCTACACCTTC.

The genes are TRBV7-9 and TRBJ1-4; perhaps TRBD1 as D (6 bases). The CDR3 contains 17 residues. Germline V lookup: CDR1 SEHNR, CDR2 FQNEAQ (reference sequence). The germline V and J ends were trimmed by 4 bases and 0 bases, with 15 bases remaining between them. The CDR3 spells CASSSQGPRATNEKLFF. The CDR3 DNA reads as TGTGCCAGCAGCTCCCAGGGGCCCCGGGCAACTAATGAAAAACTGTTTTTT.

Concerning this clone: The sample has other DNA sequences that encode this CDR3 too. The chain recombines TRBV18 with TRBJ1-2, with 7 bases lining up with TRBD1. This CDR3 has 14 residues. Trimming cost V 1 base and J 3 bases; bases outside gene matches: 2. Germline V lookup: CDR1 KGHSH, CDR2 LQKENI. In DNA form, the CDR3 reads TGTGCCAGCTCACCACTAGACAGGGACTATGGCTACACCTTC. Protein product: CASSPLDRDYGYTF.

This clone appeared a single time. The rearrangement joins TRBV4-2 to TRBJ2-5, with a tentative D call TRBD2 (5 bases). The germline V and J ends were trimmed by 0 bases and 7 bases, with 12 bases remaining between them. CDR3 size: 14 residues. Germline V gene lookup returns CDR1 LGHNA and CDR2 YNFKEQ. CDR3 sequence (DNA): TGTGCCAGCAGCCAAGAAGGGAGCGGAGGGACCCAGTACTTC. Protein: CASSQEGSGGTQYF.

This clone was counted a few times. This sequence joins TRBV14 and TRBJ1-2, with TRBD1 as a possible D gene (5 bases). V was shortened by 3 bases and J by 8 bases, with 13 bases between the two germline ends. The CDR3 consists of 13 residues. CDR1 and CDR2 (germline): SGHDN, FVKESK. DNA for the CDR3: TGTGCCAGCAGCCAGTCGAGGGGAAGCGGCTACACCTTC. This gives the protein CASSQSRGSGYTF.

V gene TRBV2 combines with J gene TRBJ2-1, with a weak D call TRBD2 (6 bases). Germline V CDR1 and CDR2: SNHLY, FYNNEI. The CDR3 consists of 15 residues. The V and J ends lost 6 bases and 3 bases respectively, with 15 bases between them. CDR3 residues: CASRGDLLFYNEQFF. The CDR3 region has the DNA TGTGCCAGCAGGGGGGACTTGCTCTTCTACAATGAGCAGTTCTTC.

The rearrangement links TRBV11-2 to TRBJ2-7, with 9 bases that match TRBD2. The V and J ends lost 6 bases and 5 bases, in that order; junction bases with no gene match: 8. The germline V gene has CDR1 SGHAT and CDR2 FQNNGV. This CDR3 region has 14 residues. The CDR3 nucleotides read TGTGCCAGCAGGGAGGCGGGAGGGCTAGACGAGCAGTACTTC. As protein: CASREAGGLDEQYF.

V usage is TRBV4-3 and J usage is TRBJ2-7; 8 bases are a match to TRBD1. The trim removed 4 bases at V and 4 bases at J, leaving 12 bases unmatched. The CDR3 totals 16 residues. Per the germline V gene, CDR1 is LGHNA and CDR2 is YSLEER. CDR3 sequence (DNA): TGCGCCAGCAGCCCCTCCGTCGGGACAGGACTATACGAGCAGTACTTC. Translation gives CASSPSVGTGLYEQYF.

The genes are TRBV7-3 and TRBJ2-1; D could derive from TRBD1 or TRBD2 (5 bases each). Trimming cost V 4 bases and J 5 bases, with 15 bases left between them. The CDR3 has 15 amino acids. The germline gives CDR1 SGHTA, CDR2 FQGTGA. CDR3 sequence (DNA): TGTGCCAGCAGCTCCGCCGGGACCCGCAACAATGAGCAGTTCTTC. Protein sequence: CASSSAGTRNNEQFF.

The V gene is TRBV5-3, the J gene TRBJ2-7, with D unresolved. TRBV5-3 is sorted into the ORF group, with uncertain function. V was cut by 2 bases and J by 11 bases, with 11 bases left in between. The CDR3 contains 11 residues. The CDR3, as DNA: TGTGCCAGAAGCTTAAGTCCCCGGGAGTACTTC. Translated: CARSLSPREYF.

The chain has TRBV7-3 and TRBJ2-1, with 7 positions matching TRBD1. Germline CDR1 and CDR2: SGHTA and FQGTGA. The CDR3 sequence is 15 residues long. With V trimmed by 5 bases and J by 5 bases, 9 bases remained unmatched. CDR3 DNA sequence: TGTGCCAGCAGCGTTAACCGGGACAGCCACAATGAGCAGTTCTTC. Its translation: CASSVNRDSHNEQFF.

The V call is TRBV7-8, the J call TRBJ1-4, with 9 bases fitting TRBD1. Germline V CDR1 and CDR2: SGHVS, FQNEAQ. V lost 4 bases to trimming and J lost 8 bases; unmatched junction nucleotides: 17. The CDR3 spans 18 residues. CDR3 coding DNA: TGTGCCAGCAGCTCTGTAGCCGGGACAGGGTGGATTAACGAAAAACTGTTTTTT. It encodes CASSSVAGTGWINEKLFF.

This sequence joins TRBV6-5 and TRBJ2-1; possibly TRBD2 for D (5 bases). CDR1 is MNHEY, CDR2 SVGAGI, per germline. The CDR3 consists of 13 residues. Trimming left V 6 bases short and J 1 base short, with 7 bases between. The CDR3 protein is CASRRESYNEQFF. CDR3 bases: TGTGCCAGCAGGAGGGAATCCTACAATGAGCAGTTCTTC.

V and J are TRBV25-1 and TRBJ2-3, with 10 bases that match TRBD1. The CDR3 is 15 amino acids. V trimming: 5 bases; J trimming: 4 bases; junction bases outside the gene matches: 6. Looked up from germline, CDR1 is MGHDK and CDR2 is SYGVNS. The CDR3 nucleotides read TGTGCCAGCAGTCCCGGGACAGGGGCGGCAGATACGCAGTATTTT. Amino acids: CASSPGTGAADTQYF.

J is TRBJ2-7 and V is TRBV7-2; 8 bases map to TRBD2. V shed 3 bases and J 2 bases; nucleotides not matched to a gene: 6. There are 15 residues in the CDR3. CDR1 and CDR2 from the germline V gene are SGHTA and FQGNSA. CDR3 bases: TGTGCCAGCAGCTTGGGTAGCGGGGCCACCTACGAGCAGTACTTC. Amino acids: CASSLGSGATYEQYF. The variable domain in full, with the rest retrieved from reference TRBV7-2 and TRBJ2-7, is GAGVSQSPSNKVTEKGKDVELRCDPISGHTALYWYRQSLGQGLEFLIYFQGNSAPDKSGLPSDRFSAERTGGSVSTLTIQRTQQEDSAVYLCASSLGSGATYEQYFGPGTRLTVT.

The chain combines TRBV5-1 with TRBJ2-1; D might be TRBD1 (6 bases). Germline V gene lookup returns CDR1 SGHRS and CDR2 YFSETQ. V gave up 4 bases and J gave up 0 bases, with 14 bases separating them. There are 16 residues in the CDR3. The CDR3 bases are TGCGCCAGCAGCCATTCCAGGGACACCTCCTACAATGAGCAGTTCTTC. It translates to CASSHSRDTSYNEQFF.

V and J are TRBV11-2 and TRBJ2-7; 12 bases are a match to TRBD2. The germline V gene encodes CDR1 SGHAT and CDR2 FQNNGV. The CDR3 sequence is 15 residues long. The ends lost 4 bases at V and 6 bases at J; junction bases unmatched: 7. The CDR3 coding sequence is TGTGCCAGCAGCTCCTTAACTAGCGGGGGGTCCGAGCAGTACTTC. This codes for CASSSLTSGGSEQYF.

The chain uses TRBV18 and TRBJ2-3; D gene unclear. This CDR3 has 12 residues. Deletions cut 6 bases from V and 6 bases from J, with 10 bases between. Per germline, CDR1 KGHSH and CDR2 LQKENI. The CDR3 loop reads CASSRDRDTQYF. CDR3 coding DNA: TGTGCCAGCTCCCGAGATCGGGATACGCAGTATTTT.

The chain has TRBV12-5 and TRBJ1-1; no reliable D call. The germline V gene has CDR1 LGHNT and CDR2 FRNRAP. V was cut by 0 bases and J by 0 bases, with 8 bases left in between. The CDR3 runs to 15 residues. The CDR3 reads CASGLVSNMNTEAFF. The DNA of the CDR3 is TGTGCTAGTGGTTTGGTTTCCAACATGAACACTGAAGCTTTCTTT.

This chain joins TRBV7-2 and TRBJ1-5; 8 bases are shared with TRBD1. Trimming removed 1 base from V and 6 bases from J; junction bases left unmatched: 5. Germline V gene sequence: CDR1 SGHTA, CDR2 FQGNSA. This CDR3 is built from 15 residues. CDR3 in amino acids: CASSLDGQGFQPQHF. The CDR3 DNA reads TGTGCCAGCAGCTTAGATGGACAGGGCTTTCAGCCCCAGCATTTT.

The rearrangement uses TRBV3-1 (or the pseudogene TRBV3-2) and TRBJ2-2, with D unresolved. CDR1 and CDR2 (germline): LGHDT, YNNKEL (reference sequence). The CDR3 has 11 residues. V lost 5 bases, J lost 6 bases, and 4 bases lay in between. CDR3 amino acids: CASSVAGELFF. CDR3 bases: TGTGCCAGCAGCGTGGCCGGGGAGCTGTTTTTT.

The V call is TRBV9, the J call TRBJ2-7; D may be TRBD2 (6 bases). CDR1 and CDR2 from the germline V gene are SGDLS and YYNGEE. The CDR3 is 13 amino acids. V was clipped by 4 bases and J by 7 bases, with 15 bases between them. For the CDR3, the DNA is TGTGCCAGCAGCCTAGGGCTCGGGGGTGAGCAGTACTTC. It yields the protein CASSLGLGGEQYF.

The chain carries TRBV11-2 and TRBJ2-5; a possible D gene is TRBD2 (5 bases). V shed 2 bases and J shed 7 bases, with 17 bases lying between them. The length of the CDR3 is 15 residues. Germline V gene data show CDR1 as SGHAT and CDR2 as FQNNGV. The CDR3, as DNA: TGTGCCAGCAGCTTACGTTCCGAACCGGCGGGGACCCAGTACTTC. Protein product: CASSLRSEPAGTQYF.

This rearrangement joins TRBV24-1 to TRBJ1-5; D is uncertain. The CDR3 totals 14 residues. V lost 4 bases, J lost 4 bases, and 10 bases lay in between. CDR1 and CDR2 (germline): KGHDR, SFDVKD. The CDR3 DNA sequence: TGTGCCACCAGTGAGTTGGACCAAAATCAGCCCCAGCATTTT. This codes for CATSELDQNQPQHF.